One T cell receptor beta chain is described in this entry. These data originate in a study of regulatory T cells in long-lasting Graves disease. Building the TCR beta libraries relied on iRepertoire HTBI primers, and CDR3 regions underwent Arm-PCR. Per the study methods: Throughout the samples, researchers identified 55 to 65 TRBV and around 15 TRBJ segments. One entry per CDR3 protein, called by TCRdb with MiXCR from the multiplex PCR reads. TCRdb, not the original authors, processed these V and J calls. The sample yields roughly 400,000 distinct CDR3 sequences, over 20% seen once. This sample's time point: persistent/refractory GD, antithyroid drugs over 5 years with positive TRAb. The authors made the TCR library using RNA they extracted from PBMCs. The TCR sequence derives from a female donor with Graves disease. This material consisted of peripheral blood mononuclear cells (PBMCs), taken when the disease was refractory, from a patient treated with antithyroid drugs.

CDR3 sequence (DNA): TGTGCCTGGAGTGTGGATAACACTGAAGCTTTCTTT. Its translation: CAWSVDNTEAFF. The chain links TRBV30 to TRBJ1-1, with unresolved D. The CDR3 consists of 12 residues. Trimming took off 0 bases at V and 2 bases at J, with 4 bases between the two ends. Germline values: CDR1 GTSNPN, CDR2 SVGIG (reference sequence). The full variable domain, in which reference TRBV30 and TRBJ1-1 provide the parts outside the CDR3, is SQTIHQWPATLVQPVGSPLSLECTVEGTSNPNLYWYRQAAGRGLQLLFYSVGIGQISSEVPQNLSASRPQDRQFILSSKKLLLSDSGFYLCAWSVDNTEAFFGQGTRLTVV.